The rows below give T cell receptor beta chains drawn from one sample of a study of blood T cell repertoires in COVID-19. Some clones are missing from TCRdb's copy, which holds only in-frame ones; the method was immunoSEQ multiplex PCR. The table lists some 350,000 clones, under 95% of them singletons. The sequencing sample was made of peripheral blood. The receptors were gathered from a woman aged 18 to 35 who had recovered from COVID-19. Both conserved end residues are part of each CDR3. Fields, in order: D gene, J gene, V gene, CDR3 length, clone size, CDR3 protein, CDR3 DNA. The D gene is left open where the match is weak. Only part of the rows carry a size: once, few, many, or a class if the clone is expanded.

- | TRBJ1-5 | TRBV18 | 16 | - | CASSKTGRASNQPQHF | TGTGCCAGCTCAAAAACAGGGAGGGCTAGCAATCAGCCCCAGCATTTT
- | TRBJ1-5 | TRBV6-2/TRBV6-3 | 13 | - | CASSYIQNQPQHF | TGTGCCAGCAGTTATATCCAGAATCAGCCCCAGCATTTT
- | TRBJ2-6 | TRBV6-2/TRBV6-3 | 19 | - | CASSSHRGSSLSGANVLTF | TGTGCCAGCAGCTCCCACCGGGGGTCGAGCCTCTCTGGGGCCAACGTCCTGACTTTC
- | TRBJ1-4 | TRBV2 | 15 | - | CASSEALVSGKVVFF | TGTGCCAGCAGTGAAGCGCTAGTATCAGGGAAGGTTGTGTTTTTT
- | TRBJ1-5 | TRBV10-2 | 15 | once | CASSEAVSVHQPQHF | TGCGCCAGCAGTGAAGCCGTATCGGTCCATCAGCCCCAGCATTTT
TRBD1 | TRBJ1-1 | TRBV11-3 | 17 | - | CASSLGQGGWANTEAFF | TGTGCCAGCAGCTTGGGACAGGGGGGTTGGGCGAACACTGAAGCTTTCTTT
TRBD1 | TRBJ1-2 | TRBV18 | 13 | few | CASSPRQGDGYTF | TGTGCCAGCTCACCACGGCAGGGGGATGGCTACACCTTC
TRBD1 | TRBJ1-2 | TRBV24-1 | 14 | few | CATSDHTGGNGYTF | TGTGCCACCAGTGACCATACAGGGGGTAATGGCTACACCTTC
TRBD2 | TRBJ2-1 | TRBV5-8 | 13 | - | CASTHGLDPHTFF | TGTGCCAGCACCCACGGACTAGATCCCCACACGTTCTTC
- | TRBJ1-5 | TRBV19 | 12 | - | CASSAWGQPQHF | TGTGCCAGTAGCGCTTGGGGCCAGCCCCAGCATTTT
- | TRBJ2-5 | TRBV30 | 12 | - | CAGGTPHGAQYF | TGTGCCGGCGGGACGCCTCACGGGGCCCAGTACTTC
- | TRBJ2-1 | TRBV21-1 | 18 | once | CASSKVGLAGGPYNEQFF | TGTGCCAGCAGCAAAGTCGGCCTAGCGGGAGGTCCCTACAATGAGCAGTTCTTC
- | TRBJ2-1 | TRBV7-6 | 13 | - | CASSARLGERVFF | TGTGCCAGCAGCGCCCGACTAGGCGAACGCGTGTTCTTC
TRBD1 | TRBJ1-2 | TRBV5-4 | 14 | - | CASSFGTANYGYTF | TGTGCCAGCAGCTTCGGGACAGCTAACTATGGCTACACCTTC
- | TRBJ2-3 | TRBV6-2/TRBV6-3 | 17 | - | CASSYGRAGGLTDTQYF | TGTGCCAGCAGTTACGGGAGGGCAGGGGGCCTCACAGATACGCAGTATTTT
TRBD2 | TRBJ2-1 | TRBV11-3 | 15 | - | CASSPGLEFRDEQFF | TGTGCCAGCAGCCCGGGACTAGAGTTTAGGGATGAGCAGTTCTTC
- | TRBJ1-4 | TRBV10-2 | 13 | once | CASSEWAPGKLFF | TGCGCCAGCAGTGAGTGGGCCCCCGGAAAACTGTTTTTT
- | TRBJ2-1 | TRBV12-3/TRBV12-4 | 12 | - | CASSPTGKRGIF | TGTGCCAGCTCCCCAACCGGGAAGAGAGGGATCTTC
TRBD2 | TRBJ2-1 | TRBV5-6 | 15 | - | CASSLAATSGRGQFF | TGTGCCAGCAGCTTGGCCGCGACTAGCGGGAGGGGGCAGTTCTTC
- | TRBJ2-2 | TRBV29-1 | 13 | - | CSVDRANTGELFF | TGCAGCGTTGACAGGGCGAACACCGGGGAGCTGTTTTTT
- | TRBJ2-3 | TRBV19 | 15 | - | CASSIGPPSTDTQYF | TGTGCCAGTAGTATAGGTCCTCCTAGCACAGATACGCAGTATTTT
TRBD1 | TRBJ1-1 | TRBV19 | 12 | once | CASSPGQGEAFF | TGTGCCAGTAGCCCCGGACAGGGCGAAGCTTTCTTT
TRBD1 | TRBJ2-1 | TRBV29-1 | 14 | - | CSVTGTGAYNEQFF | TGCAGCGTGACCGGGACAGGGGCCTACAATGAGCAGTTCTTC
- | TRBJ2-3 | TRBV5-4 | 13 | - | CASSRTSTDTQYF | TGTGCCAGCTCTCGGACTAGCACAGATACGCAGTATTTT